This TCR beta chain was documented in a study of blood T cell repertoires in COVID-19. Whole-study context: T cells, B-cell-depleted T cells, or PBMCs supplied cDNA or gDNA.

This clone has only one observation. Some clones are missing from TCRdb's copy, which holds only in-frame ones; the method was immunoSEQ multiplex PCR. The table records about 150,000 clones, about four fifths of them present only once. The receptor comes from a woman aged 45-65 years who had been exposed to COVID-19. The sequenced material came from PBMCs or T cells enriched from blood (not recorded which).

CDR3 region: CASSGRSGSPLHF. CDR3 bases: TGTGCCAGCAGCGGCCGTTCGGGATCACCCCTCCACTTT. This rearrangement joins TRBV12-3 or TRBV12-4 to TRBJ1-6; D gene ambiguous. This CDR3 has 13 amino acids. Trimming took 6 bases from V and 10 from J, leaving 13 bases between them.